This TCR beta chain was found in a study of T cell responses to AZD1222 COVID-19 vaccine. Data came from immunoSEQ multiplex PCR; TCRdb stores just in-frame clones and leaves some out. The data show roughly 140,000 clones, around 89% seen once. Whole-study findings and limits: Baseline serostatus was positive in only a handful of AZD1222 recipients. Samples come after the peak T cell response, not at day 14.

Germline-derived CDR1 and CDR2 are SNHLY and FYNNEI. V lost 6 bases and J lost 8, with 13 bases in between. The CDR3 has 12 amino acids. Of note for this clone: Antigen unknown.

The material was peripheral blood, obtained on day 0 of AZD1222 vaccination. This receptor was taken from an adult in good health. This chain connects TRBV2 to TRBJ1-2; D unresolved. Written as DNA, the CDR3 is TGTGCCAGCAGCCCCTTTGAAGGGGGCTACACCTTC. Protein product: CASSPFEGGYTF.